This TCR beta chain was retrieved from a study of cytomegalovirus exposure and HLA in healthy donors. PCR primers comprised 60 Vbeta and 13 Jbeta primers. Sequencing was performed with immunoSEQ multiplex PCR; in TCRdb, only in-frame clones are kept and a portion is missing. Here the sample spans approximately 110,000 clones, around 80% being singletons. A word on this clone: Its antigen is still unknown.

Study-level results: Analysis was performed later, and it showed HLA-associated TCR beta chains to be more clonally expanded than equally common others. As a later analysis showed, a missense DCLRE1C variant was linked to trimming of TCR beta V- and J-genes.

The CDR3 runs to 13 residues. The germline V and J ends were trimmed by 3 bases and 7 bases, with 10 bases remaining between them. Germline V gene data show CDR1 as LNHDA and CDR2 as SQIVND (reference sequence). This sequence originates from a woman aged 60-75 years in good health and CMV-seropositive. Sample: PBMCs. This chain joins TRBV19 and TRBJ1-5; a weak D match, TRBD1 (5 bases). The CDR3 nucleotides are TGTGCCAGTAGTATCCCTTCAGGGCAGCCCCAGCATTTT. This gives the protein CASSIPSGQPQHF.